This T cell receptor (beta chain) comes out of a study of identical twins. This clonotype came up a few times. With 0 bases removed from V and 4 bases from J, the gap between germline ends came to 11 bases. Germline CDR1 SGDLS, CDR2 YYNGEE. The CDR3 contains 15 residues. TCRdb redid the calling of the 5' RACE reads with MiXCR, one entry per CDR3 protein. The data hold fewer than 500,000 distinct CDR3 sequences, with 20% to 30% observed a single time. Another study also made use of these data, one on T cells expressing NK-cell markers.

The source material was CD4+ T cells sorted from blood. The V gene is TRBV9, the J gene TRBJ2-1, with D possibly being TRBD1 or TRBD2 (5 bases each). The source is a woman between 18 and 30 years old in good health. For the CDR3, the DNA is TGTGCCAGCAGCGTAGCGGGGACCGAGTACAATGAGCAGTTCTTC. This sequence encodes CASSVAGTEYNEQFF.